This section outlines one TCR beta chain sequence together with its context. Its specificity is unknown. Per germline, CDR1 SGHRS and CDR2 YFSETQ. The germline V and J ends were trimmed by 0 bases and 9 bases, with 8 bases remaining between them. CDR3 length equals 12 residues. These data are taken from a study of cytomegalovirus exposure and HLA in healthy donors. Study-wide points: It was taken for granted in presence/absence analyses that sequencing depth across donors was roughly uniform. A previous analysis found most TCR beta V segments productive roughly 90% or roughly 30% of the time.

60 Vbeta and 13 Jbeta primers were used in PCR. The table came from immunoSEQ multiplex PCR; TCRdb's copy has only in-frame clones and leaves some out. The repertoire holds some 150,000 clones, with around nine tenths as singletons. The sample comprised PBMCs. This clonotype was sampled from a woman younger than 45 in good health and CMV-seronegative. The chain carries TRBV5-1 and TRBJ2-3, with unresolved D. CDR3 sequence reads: CASSLGLDTQYF. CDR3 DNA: TGCGCCAGCAGCTTGGGGCTAGACACGCAGTATTTT.